This record covers a single TCR beta chain. Its antigen is not identified. This sample was taken from a study of CD8+CD57+ T cells in acquired aplastic anemia. At the level of the study: Sorted CD4+ and CD8+ cell DNA averaged around 3.5 ug. Whole-study results and caveats: A set of 25 to 30 CD8+ CDR3 sequences was shared between patients and controls, and these sequences appeared highly expressed in patients.

In patients chosen for sequencing, flow cytometry had shown CD8+CD57+ cell expansion. Each of the patients presented with severe acquired aplastic anemia. Genomic DNA was employed as the template in profiling TCR beta VDJ and CDR3. TCRdb analysed the reads with MiXCR anew, one entry per CDR3 protein. The repertoire consists of approximately 98,000 distinct CDR3 sequences, with around 62% occurring once and the leading ten covering about 62%. The clonotype comes from a human donor with aplastic anemia. What was sequenced was sorted CD4+, CD8+, or CD8+CD57+ T cells (not recorded which) from PBMCs.

The CDR3, as DNA: TGTGCCAGCAGCCTAGGACGCCCCGGAGTGGTCCTCCACTTT. Translation: CASSLGRPGVVLHF. V usage is TRBV2 and J usage is TRBJ1-6; D is uncertain. The CDR3 has 14 amino acids. Germline-derived CDR1 and CDR2 are SNHLY and FYNNEI. V shed 6 bases and J shed 15 bases, with 21 bases lying between them.